Below are 22 T cell receptor beta chains sequenced from a single sample in a study of blood T cells in healthy people across ages. Primers used in a second PCR of about 6 to 11 cycles were a sample-barcoded 5' primer and a J-beta primer mix. TCRdb reprocessed the 5' RACE reads via MiXCR and lists one record per CDR3 protein. The sample includes hundreds of thousands of distinct CDR3 sequences, roughly 25% of them seen just once. The same specimen was also included in a second study, on T cells of mothers and their children.

What was sequenced was blood. These receptors all come from a boy aged 5-17 years in good health.

This clonotype has more than one count but fewer than ten. V and J are TRBV2 and TRBJ2-7; 7 bases map to TRBD2. J was trimmed by 4 bases and V by 8 bases; bases with no gene match: 14. Germline V gene lookup returns CDR1 SNHLY and CDR2 FYNNEI. This CDR3 has 15 amino acids. CDR3 sequence reads: CASGGSLAAKYEQYF. The CDR3 region has the DNA TGTGCCAGCGGAGGTAGTCTAGCGGCGAAATACGAGCAGTACTTC.

This clonotype appeared a few times. The chain uses TRBV4-1 and TRBJ2-2, with 7 bases that match TRBD1. CDR1 and CDR2 (germline): MGHRA, YSYEKL. Unmatched junction bases numbered 11, after V lost 0 bases and J lost 10 bases. The length of the CDR3 is 16 residues. The CDR3 loop is CASSQETGDVWKELFF. The CDR3 DNA reads as TGCGCCAGCAGCCAAGAAACAGGGGACGTGTGGAAGGAGCTGTTTTTT.

The gene calls are TRBV14 and TRBJ1-2; possibly TRBD1 for D (5 bases). In germline, CDR1 is SGHDN, CDR2 FVKESK. The CDR3 is 12 amino acids. The V gene lost 1 base and the J gene lost 12 bases, with 12 bases spanning the gap. In nucleotides, the CDR3 is TGTGCCAGCAGCCAAGCCCAGGGAGGCCACACCTTC. Protein: CASSQAQGGHTF.

The sample holds a few counts of this clonotype. V gene TRBV7-2 combines with J gene TRBJ1-4; the match to TRBD1 covers 9 bases. The CDR3 contains 15 residues. With 5 bases clipped from V and 11 bases from J, the junction kept 12 bases outside the gene matches. CDR1 and CDR2 (germline): SGHTA, FQGNSA. The CDR3 coding sequence is TGTGCCAGCAGCCTCCTTCCGGACAGGGGAAATAAACTGTTTTTT. Residues: CASSLLPDRGNKLFF.

The chain recombines TRBV20-1 with TRBJ2-1; no definite D call. The CDR3 contains 11 residues. V lost 6 bases, J lost 6 bases, and 9 bases lay in between. Germline loops: CDR1 DFQATT, CDR2 SNEGSKA (reference sequence). The CDR3 sequence is CSAEKGNEQFF. CDR3 bases: TGCAGTGCAGAAAAAGGCAATGAGCAGTTCTTC.

This clonotype was observed a handful of times. The CDR3 DNA follows: TGTGCCGCGGGACAGGGGAACGGTGAGCAGTTCTTC. Its protein product is CAAGQGNGEQFF. The rearrangement uses TRBV10-3 and TRBJ2-5; 10 nucleotides align to TRBD1. The last part of the DNA fits TRBJ2-1 better; the J call may be wrong. The CDR3 sequence is 12 residues long. Per the germline V gene, CDR1 is ENHRY and CDR2 is SYGVKD.

This clonotype has more than one count but fewer than ten. CDR3 protein: CASSLGGGADRETQYF. The CDR3 DNA reads as TGTGCCAGCAGCTTGGGTGGAGGGGCCGACCGAGAGACCCAGTACTTC. V gene TRBV7-9 combines with J gene TRBJ2-5; D possibly corresponds to TRBD2 (6 bases). CDR3 size: 16 residues. Germline values: CDR1 SEHNR, CDR2 FQNEAQ (reference sequence). Trimming pared 3 bases from V and 4 bases from J, leaving 18 bases between.

The rearrangement uses TRBV9 and TRBJ1-1; D is undetermined. CDR1 and CDR2 from the germline V gene are SGDLS and YYNGEE. This CDR3 comprises 14 residues. V was pared by 0 bases and J by 5 bases, with 11 bases between. The CDR3 nucleotides are TGTGCCAGCAGCGTAGGTGGGGATTCGACTGAAGCTTTCTTT. This gives the protein CASSVGGDSTEAFF.

This clonotype was seen only a few times. The chain uses TRBV10-1 and TRBJ2-7; no clear D. Germline V gives CDR1 WNHNN, CDR2 SYGVQD (reference sequence). This CDR3 is 13 amino acids long. The V end lost 3 bases, the J end lost 3 bases, and 9 bases lay between the germline ends. The CDR3 reads CASSDGLGYEQYF. CDR3 sequence (DNA): TGCGCCAGCAGTGACGGGCTCGGCTACGAGCAGTACTTC.

This clonotype came up a few times. V and J are TRBV6-6 and TRBJ2-1; TRBD2 agrees at 13 bases. V lost 2 bases and J lost 8; bases outside the gene matches: 9. Germline values: CDR1 MNHNY, CDR2 SVGAGI (reference sequence). CDR3 length: 17 residues. Here the CDR3 DNA reads TGTGCCAGCAGTTACCCTACGGGACTAGCGGGATATCATGAGCAGTTCTTC. Its protein is CASSYPTGLAGYHEQFF.

This chain uses TRBV7-2 with TRBJ1-4; D not certain. The CDR3 contains 15 residues. Per germline, CDR1 SGHTA and CDR2 FQGNSA. Trimming cost V 1 base and J 6 bases, with 12 bases left between them. CDR3 sequence reads: CASSLDGVLDEKLFF. The CDR3 DNA sequence: TGTGCCAGCAGCTTAGATGGGGTTCTGGATGAAAAACTGTTTTTT. The full variable domain, in which reference TRBV7-2 and TRBJ1-4 provide the parts outside the CDR3, is GAGVSQSPSNKVTEKGKDVELRCDPISGHTALYWYRQSLGQGLEFLIYFQGNSAPDKSGLPSDRFSAERTGGSVSTLTIQRTQQEDSAVYLCASSLDGVLDEKLFFGSGTQLSVL.

The chain has TRBV28 and TRBJ2-7, with D possibly called TRBD1 or TRBD2 (5 bases each). The CDR3 consists of 13 residues. CDR1 and CDR2 from the germline V gene are MDHEN and SYDVKM. Trimming took 6 bases from V and 0 from J, leaving 9 bases between them. The CDR3 coding sequence is TGTGCCAGCAGGGGGACGGTCTCCTACGAGCAGTACTTC. Residues: CASRGTVSYEQYF.

This rearrangement joins TRBV6-1 to TRBJ2-1; D is ambiguous. The V gene's germline CDR1 is MNHNS and CDR2 SASEGT. CDR3 length equals 14 residues. Trimming took off 5 bases at V and 3 bases at J, with 11 bases between the two ends. The CDR3, as DNA: TGTGCCAGCAGTCGGCAAATAGACTACAATGAGCAGTTCTTC. Translating it yields CASSRQIDYNEQFF.

The chain joins TRBV2 to TRBJ2-7; D not resolved. Germline V CDR1 and CDR2: SNHLY, FYNNEI. The V end was cut by 2 bases, the J end by 3 bases, with 11 bases between. There are 14 residues in the CDR3. For the CDR3, the DNA is TGTGCCAGCAGTGAACTACAGCTTTACTACGAGCAGTACTTC. It encodes CASSELQLYYEQYF.

This clonotype was found a few times. DNA of the CDR3: TGCAGTGCTAGATCCCTAGCGGGAGCGCAGTTCTTC. It encodes CSARSLAGAQFF. The chain recombines TRBV20-1 with TRBJ2-1; TRBD2 agrees at 10 bases. V lost 2 bases, J lost 12 bases, and 4 bases stayed unmatched. Germline V lookup: CDR1 DFQATT, CDR2 SNEGSKA (reference sequence). The CDR3 is 12 amino acids.

This chain joins TRBV29-1 and TRBJ2-3; D is undetermined. From germline, CDR1 is SQVTM and CDR2 ANQGSEA. The V and J ends lost 4 bases and 0 bases respectively, with 5 bases between them. This CDR3 comprises 12 residues. DNA of the CDR3: TGCAGCGTTGTAGGAAGCACAGATACGCAGTATTTT. Translation: CSVVGSTDTQYF.

This clonotype appeared a few times. V and J are TRBV25-1 and TRBJ2-5, with 8 bases aligning to TRBD2. The J call is in doubt because the DNA end fits TRBJ2-1 better. The CDR3 runs to 18 residues. Germline CDR1 reads MGHDK; CDR2 reads SYGVNS. The CDR3 sequence: CASSECPELAESNNEQFF. Here the CDR3 DNA reads TGTGCCAGCAGTGAATGTCCAGAACTAGCGGAGTCAAACAATGAGCAGTTCTTC.

This clonotype was found a few times. The chain carries TRBV3-1 and TRBJ2-5, with D possibly being TRBD2 (5 bases). The CDR3 contains 16 residues. The V end was cut by 4 bases, the J end by 4 bases, with 19 bases between. Germline CDR1 is LGHDT and CDR2 is YNNKEL (reference sequence). DNA of the CDR3: TGTGCCAGCAGCCGTATCTCCGGCCGGGGTAGAGAGACCCAGTACTTC. It specifies CASSRISGRGRETQYF.

This clonotype came up a few times. This chain joins TRBV7-2 and TRBJ2-3, with D uncertain. CDR1 is SGHTA and CDR2 is FQGNSA in the germline V gene. This CDR3 is built from 15 residues. The V end was cut by 5 bases, the J end by 4 bases, with 16 bases between. The CDR3 DNA reads TGTGCCAGCAGCGGAGAACGAGGTCTAGCAGATACGCAGTATTTT. Its translation is CASSGERGLADTQYF.

This clonotype appeared a few times. The J gene is TRBJ2-5, the V gene TRBV5-1; 8 bases are a match to TRBD1. The V and J ends lost 3 bases and 4 bases, in that order; junction bases with no gene match: 14. The CDR3 spans 17 residues. Per the germline V gene, CDR1 is SGHRS and CDR2 is YFSETQ. The CDR3 is CASSSHLGQGNGETQYF. The CDR3 nucleotides read TGCGCCAGCAGCTCCCACCTAGGACAGGGTAATGGAGAGACCCAGTACTTC.

The CDR3: CASSLPTASYEQYF. The CDR3 DNA sequence: TGTGCCAGCAGCTTACCCACCGCCTCCTACGAGCAGTACTTC. The V and J genes are TRBV7-2 and TRBJ2-7; D unclear. The CDR3 is 14 residues long. V was cut by 2 bases and J by 0 bases, with 8 bases left in between. CDR1 and CDR2 (germline): SGHTA, FQGNSA.

This clonotype was picked up a small number of times. The V and J genes are TRBV29-1 and TRBJ2-5, with a possible D match to TRBD2 (5 bases). The length of the CDR3 is 12 residues. CDR1 is SQVTM, CDR2 ANQGSEA, per germline. Trimming removed 3 bases at V and 5 bases at J, with 10 bases between. The DNA of the CDR3 is TGCAGCGTTGACTCTGGGAGCGAGACCCAGTACTTC. Residues: CSVDSGSETQYF.